The present T cell receptor beta chain was sequenced within a study of PD-1 blockade in classical Hodgkin lymphoma. Libraries were prepared by immunoSEQ multiplex PCR; TCRdb keeps only in-frame clonotypes and omits some of them. The table has 90,000 to 130,000 clones, 70% to 90% seen once. Relapse was seen in all patients after autologous stem cell transplantation, and brentuximab vedotin exposure was variable. Per germline, CDR1 MNHEY and CDR2 SMNVEV (reference sequence). The CDR3 extends over 13 amino acids. Trimming pared 2 bases from V and 3 bases from J, leaving 4 bases between. The sequences come from peripheral blood mononuclear cells (PBMCs), collected before the second cycle of nivolumab. The genes are TRBV27 and TRBJ2-2; D remains ambiguous. This receptor was obtained from a human donor with classical Hodgkin lymphoma. The CDR3 loop is CASSLHDTGELFF. For the CDR3, the DNA is TGTGCCAGCAGTTTACATGACACCGGGGAGCTGTTTTTT.